A single sample gave rise to the 25 T cell receptor beta chains below, sequenced in a study of radiation and T cells in renal cell carcinoma. Assay used: immunoSEQ multiplex PCR; TCRdb lists only in-frame clones, some missing. Among about 59,000 clones, 65% to 85% were seen once, and the ten largest hold 7.3%. The time point: baseline pretreatment blood. Treatment meaning: 15 Gy SBRT to primary tumor, nephrectomy 4 weeks later. The specimen was blood, collected from a patient whose treatment included radiotherapy and nephrectomy. Receptors were obtained from a man in his fifties or sixties with renal cell carcinoma.

By share, this clone counts as medium-sized. This rearrangement joins TRBV7-2 to TRBJ1-6; a weak D match, TRBD1 (6 bases). V lost 1 base, J lost 6 bases, and 10 bases lay in between. The CDR3 is made up of 15 amino acids. Germline lookup yields CDR1 SGHTA and CDR2 FQGNSA. The CDR3 region has the DNA TGTGCCAGCAGCTTAGTAACAGGGCTTAATTCACCCCTCCACTTT. Residues: CASSLVTGLNSPLHF.

A few counts support this clone. This chain links TRBV19 with TRBJ2-2; TRBD2 agrees at 8 bases. This CDR3 has 14 amino acids. Germline CDR1 reads LNHDA; CDR2 reads SQIVND (reference sequence). Losses at the gene ends were 5 bases for V and 6 bases for J; bases not matched to a gene: 5. CDR3 in DNA: TGTGCCAGTAGTGTCGGACTAGCATCCGGGGAGCTGTTTTTT. Translation: CASSVGLASGELFF.

This chain connects TRBV5-5 to TRBJ1-2; D is unresolved. The CDR3 consists of 15 residues. V dropped 4 bases and J dropped 6 bases, with 19 bases sitting between them. Germline CDR1 is SGHKS and CDR2 is YYEKEE (reference sequence). The CDR3 here is CASSQLDSGLNGYTF. The CDR3 DNA sequence: TGTGCCAGCAGCCAGCTGGACTCCGGATTGAATGGCTACACCTTC.

The chain recombines TRBV13 with TRBJ2-3, with 10 bases lining up with TRBD2. The ends lost 3 bases at V and 4 bases at J; junction bases unmatched: 13. The CDR3 contains 18 residues. From germline, CDR1 is PRHDT and CDR2 FYEKMQ (reference sequence). The CDR3 here is CASSFGLAGDWSADTQYF. CDR3 DNA sequence: TGTGCCAGCAGCTTTGGGCTAGCGGGAGATTGGAGCGCAGATACGCAGTATTTT. Full variable domain (remainder filled in from reference TRBV13 and TRBJ2-3): AAGVIQSPRHLIKEKRETATLKCYPIPRHDTVYWYQQGPGQDPQFLISFYEKMQSDKGSIPDRFSAQQFSDYHSELNMSSLELGDSALYFCASSFGLAGDWSADTQYFGPGTRLTVL.

This chain joins TRBV7-9 and TRBJ1-2; no firm D call. Germline CDR1 is SEHNR and CDR2 is FQNEAQ (reference sequence). V was shortened by 5 bases and J by 5 bases, with 9 bases between the two germline ends. The CDR3 runs to 12 residues. Here the CDR3 DNA reads TGTGCCAGCAGCCAAGACCCTTATGGCTACACCTTC. Encoded protein: CASSQDPYGYTF.

The chain links TRBV11-3 to TRBJ2-1; 7 nucleotides line up with TRBD2. Trimming cost V 5 bases and J 9 bases; bases outside gene matches: 10. CDR1 and CDR2 (germline): SGHNT, YENEEA. The CDR3 has 14 amino acids. In DNA, the CDR3 is TGTGCCAGCAGCGAACCACTAGCGCTAGGTGAGCAGTTCTTC. It encodes CASSEPLALGEQFF.

The gene calls are TRBV4-3 and TRBJ2-1; maybe TRBD2 (7 bases). The CDR3 loop spans 17 amino acids. Trimming left V 1 base short and J 7 bases short, with 20 bases between. Per germline, CDR1 LGHNA and CDR2 YSLEER. DNA for the CDR3: TGCGCCAGCAGCCAAGTGCGAGGGGGGGCCAAGGGGAATGAGCAGTTCTTC. Protein sequence: CASSQVRGGAKGNEQFF.

This clone was seen a handful of times. The chain joins TRBV2 to TRBJ1-1; the D is unclear. With 8 bases removed from V and 5 bases from J, the gap between germline ends came to 9 bases. The CDR3 sequence is 11 residues long. Germline V gene sequence: CDR1 SNHLY, CDR2 FYNNEI. In nucleotides, the CDR3 is TGTGCCAGCGGCCCGAGGACTGAAGCTTTCTTT. Translation gives CASGPRTEAFF.

V usage is TRBV30 and J usage is TRBJ1-2; D unresolved. Trimming left V 5 bases short and J 3 bases short, with 13 bases between. The length of the CDR3 is 13 residues. From germline, CDR1 is GTSNPN and CDR2 SVGIG (reference sequence). The CDR3 sequence is CAWARFKDYGYTF. The CDR3 nucleotides are TGTGCCTGGGCCAGATTCAAGGACTATGGCTACACCTTC.

This chain links TRBV19 with TRBJ1-6; a possible D gene is TRBD1 (5 bases). The V gene's germline CDR1 is LNHDA and CDR2 SQIVND (reference sequence). The V end lost 3 bases, the J end lost 8 bases, and 11 bases lay between the germline ends. The CDR3 runs to 14 residues. The CDR3 here is CASSIWGPDSPLHF. CDR3 nucleotides: TGTGCCAGTAGTATCTGGGGCCCAGATTCACCCCTCCACTTT.

This sequence joins TRBV7-7 and TRBJ1-1; maybe TRBD1 (6 bases). The CDR3 is 16 amino acids. The V end lost 7 bases, the J end lost 1 base, and 19 bases lay between the germline ends. Germline CDR1 SSHAT, CDR2 FNYEAQ (reference sequence). The CDR3 DNA reads as TGTGCCAGCAATCCAACTCCGGGACACTCGAACACTGAAGCTTTCTTT. Its translation: CASNPTPGHSNTEAFF.

This chain connects TRBV11-2 to TRBJ2-2; 11 positions agree with TRBD2. CDR1 is SGHAT and CDR2 is FQNNGV in the germline V gene. Trimming took 9 bases from V and 0 from J; bases not matched to a gene: 6. The CDR3 runs to 16 residues. CDR3 loop: CASLGLAGSNTGELFF. The DNA for the CDR3 is TGTGCCAGTTTAGGACTAGCGGGTTCGAACACCGGGGAGCTGTTTTTT.

The chain links TRBV12-5 to TRBJ1-4; D is uncertain. The CDR3 consists of 15 residues. Germline-derived CDR1 and CDR2 are LGHNT and FRNRAP. V shed 4 bases and J shed 0 bases, with 9 bases lying between them. DNA for the CDR3: TGTGCTAGTGGTTCCAGCGCTGCAACTAATGAAAAACTGTTTTTT. As protein: CASGSSAATNEKLFF.

This clone was seen only a few times. The CDR3 region has the DNA TGTGCCAGCAGCCTTCCGAGAGGGACCCAGTACTTC. Protein product: CASSLPRGTQYF. The V and J genes are TRBV7-6 and TRBJ2-5; D is uncertain. The V gene's germline CDR1 is SGHVS and CDR2 FNYEAQ. V gave up 5 bases and J gave up 7 bases, with 11 bases separating them. The CDR3 has 12 residues.

The chain is built from TRBV7-2 and TRBJ1-6; 7 positions match TRBD1. There are 16 residues in the CDR3. Germline loops: CDR1 SGHTA, CDR2 FQGNSA. The V segment lost 5 bases and the J segment 8 bases; nucleotides outside the gene matches: 12. The CDR3, as DNA: TGTGCCAGCAGCGCCTCAGGGGGAAGGTTGGATTCACCCCTCCACTTT. Translation: CASSASGGRLDSPLHF.

The chain employs TRBV30 and TRBJ2-2; 7 positions agree with TRBD1. Germline CDR1 reads GTSNPN; CDR2 reads SVGIG (reference sequence). The V gene end was trimmed by 0 bases and the J gene end by 7 bases; junction bases not matched to a gene: 11. CDR3 length equals 16 residues. The CDR3 sequence is CAWSVSKGASDGELFF. The CDR3 DNA reads TGTGCCTGGAGTGTATCAAAGGGGGCATCGGACGGGGAGCTGTTTTTT.

This clone was observed a handful of times. The chain has TRBV6-5 and TRBJ1-5, with D possibly TRBD1 on 5 matching bases. This CDR3 has 12 residues. The V gene's germline CDR1 is MNHEY and CDR2 SVGAGI. Trimming left V 6 bases short and J 7 bases short, with 10 bases between. Here the CDR3 reads CASSSGGQPQHF. The CDR3 DNA follows: TGTGCCAGCAGCTCCGGGGGGCAGCCCCAGCATTTT.

The V and J genes are TRBV13 and TRBJ2-1; 15 bases map to TRBD2. From germline, CDR1 is PRHDT and CDR2 FYEKMQ (reference sequence). CDR3 size: 17 residues. V lost 4 bases to trimming and J lost 9 bases; unmatched junction nucleotides: 10. The CDR3 bases are TGTGCCAGCAGCTGGGGACTAGCGGGAGGAGGGCCAGGTGAGCAGTTCTTC. Its translation: CASSWGLAGGGPGEQFF.

This chain uses TRBV11-2 with TRBJ2-3, with D perhaps matching TRBD2 (6 bases). Germline V gene data show CDR1 as SGHAT and CDR2 as FQNNGV. Trimming took off 1 base at V and 5 bases at J, with 10 bases between the two ends. The CDR3 consists of 14 residues. The CDR3 nucleotides read TGTGCCAGCAGCTTAGGGCTAGCGATAGATACGCAGTATTTT. Amino acids: CASSLGLAIDTQYF.

This clone was detected many times. The chain links TRBV4-1 to TRBJ1-1; TRBD1 is a possible D gene (5 bases). Germline V CDR1 and CDR2: MGHRA, YSYEKL. V was cut by 4 bases and J by 2 bases, with 11 bases left in between. CDR3 length equals 14 residues. The CDR3, as DNA: TGCGCCAGCAGCCCGGACATTTATAACACTGAAGCTTTCTTT. Translating it yields CASSPDIYNTEAFF.

This rearrangement joins TRBV5-1 to TRBJ2-1, with 14 bases fitting TRBD2. The trim removed 0 bases at V and 8 bases at J, leaving 22 bases unmatched. The germline CDR1 and CDR2 sequences are SGHRS and YFSETQ. There are 22 residues in the CDR3. The CDR3 loop is CASSLGVLSGTSGSRRFDEQFF. The CDR3 DNA is TGCGCCAGCAGCTTGGGCGTTCTGTCGGGGACTAGCGGGAGCCGACGCTTCGATGAGCAGTTCTTC.

This clone was detected once. The V and J genes are TRBV29-1 and TRBJ1-2, with D possibly matching TRBD1 (5 bases). The V gene's germline CDR1 is SQVTM and CDR2 ANQGSEA. This CDR3 is 13 amino acids long. V lost 0 bases to trimming and J lost 6 bases, with 11 bases between them. CDR3 sequence reads: CSVEDGRGDGYTF. In DNA, the CDR3 is TGCAGCGTTGAAGACGGGCGGGGGGATGGCTACACCTTC.

This clone showed up just a few times. V gene TRBV5-1 combines with J gene TRBJ1-4, with TRBD1 matching 7 bases. The junction had 6 bases not matched to a gene; V was cut back by 0 bases and J by 13 bases. The CDR3 has 13 residues. Germline loops: CDR1 SGHRS, CDR2 YFSETQ. The CDR3 region has the DNA TGCGCCAGCAGCTTGGCCCCACGACAGGGACTGTTTTTT. Translated: CASSLAPRQGLFF. The full variable domain, rest sourced from reference TRBV5-1 and TRBJ1-4, is KAGVTQTPRYLIKTRGQQVTLSCSPISGHRSVSWYQQTPGQGLQFLFEYFSETQRNKGNFPGRFSGRQFSNSRSEMNVSTLELGDSALYLCASSLAPRQGLFFGSGTQLSVL.

This clone was detected once. The chain carries TRBV11-2 and TRBJ2-7, with D possibly being TRBD1 (7 bases). Trimming cost V 4 bases and J 2 bases, with 12 bases left between them. Germline CDR1 and CDR2: SGHAT and FQNNGV. The CDR3 length is 14 residues. The CDR3 coding sequence is TGTGCCAGCAGCTCGCGGGGACAGCCCTACGAGCAGTACTTC. Its protein is CASSSRGQPYEQYF.

This clone was picked up a small number of times. The chain links TRBV4-3 to TRBJ2-3, with TRBD2 as a possible D gene (7 bases). Germline CDR1 reads LGHNA; CDR2 reads YSLEER. Trimming took 2 bases from V and 7 from J, leaving 22 bases between them. This CDR3 has 17 amino acids. The CDR3 here is CASSQSSKPGGGNTQYF. The CDR3 nucleotides are TGCGCCAGCAGCCAATCGAGTAAGCCGGGGGGCGGAAATACGCAGTATTTT.